The clone carrying this TCR beta chain was picked up a small number of times. What it binds is not known. This entry is derived from a study of identical twins. Each CDR3 protein is one row after TCRdb ran MiXCR on the 5' RACE reads. The sample has 450,000 or so distinct CDR3 sequences, around 18% seen once. The study's findings and limits: Whereas memory repertoires showed no such difference, abundant cord blood beta clonotypes carried fewer insertions.

Unmatched junction bases numbered 14, after V lost 5 bases and J lost 7 bases. The CDR3 sequence is 15 residues long. CDR1 is DFQATT, CDR2 SNEGSKA, per germline (reference sequence). V is TRBV20-1 and J is TRBJ1-5, with TRBD1 matching 7 bases. The sample comprised naive T cells sorted from blood. This sequence was found in a man in his fifties in good health. CDR3 sequence (DNA): TGCAGTGCTCATCGACAGGGCCGGAGTGGGCAGCCCCAGCATTTT. It encodes CSAHRQGRSGQPQHF.